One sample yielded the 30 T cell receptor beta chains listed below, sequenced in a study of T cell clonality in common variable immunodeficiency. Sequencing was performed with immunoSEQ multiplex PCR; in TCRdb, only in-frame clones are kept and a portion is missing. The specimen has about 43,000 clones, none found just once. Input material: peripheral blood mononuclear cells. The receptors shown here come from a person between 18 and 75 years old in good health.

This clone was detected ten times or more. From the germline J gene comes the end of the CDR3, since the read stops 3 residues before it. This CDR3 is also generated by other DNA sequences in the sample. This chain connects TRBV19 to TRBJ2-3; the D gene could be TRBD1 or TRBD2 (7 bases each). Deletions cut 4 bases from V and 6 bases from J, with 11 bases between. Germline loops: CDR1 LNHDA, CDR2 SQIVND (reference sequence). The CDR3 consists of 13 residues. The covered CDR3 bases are TGTGCCAGTAGTACAGGGGGAGGGGATACG. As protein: CASSTGGGDT. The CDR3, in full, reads CASSTGGGDTQYF. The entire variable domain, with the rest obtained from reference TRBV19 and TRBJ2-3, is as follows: DGGITQSPKYLFRKEGQNVTLSCEQNLNHDAMYWYRQDPGQGLRLIYYSQIVNDFQKGDIAEGYSVSREKKESFPLTVTSAQKNPTAFYLCASSTGGGDTQYFGPGTRLTVL.

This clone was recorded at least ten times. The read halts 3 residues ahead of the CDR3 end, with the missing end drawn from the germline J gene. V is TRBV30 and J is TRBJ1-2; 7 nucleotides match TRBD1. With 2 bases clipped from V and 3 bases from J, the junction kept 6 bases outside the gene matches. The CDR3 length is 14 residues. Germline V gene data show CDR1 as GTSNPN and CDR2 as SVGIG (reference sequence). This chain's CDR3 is CAWSLGGGYYGYTF. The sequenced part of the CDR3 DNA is TGTGCCTGGAGTCTAGGGGGCGGCTACTATGGC.

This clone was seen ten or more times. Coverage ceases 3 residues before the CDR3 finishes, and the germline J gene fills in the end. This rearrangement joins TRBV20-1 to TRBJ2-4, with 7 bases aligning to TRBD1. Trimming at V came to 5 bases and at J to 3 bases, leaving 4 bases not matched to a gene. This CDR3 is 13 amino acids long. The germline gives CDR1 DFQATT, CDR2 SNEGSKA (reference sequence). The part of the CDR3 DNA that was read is TGCAGTGCTGACAGGGTTGGCAAAAACATT. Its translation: CSADRVGKNI. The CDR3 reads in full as CSADRVGKNIQYF.

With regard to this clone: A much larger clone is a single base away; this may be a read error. The CDR3 region is CSARDKRNRGTQETQYF. CDR3 DNA, as far as it was read: TGCAGTGCTAGAGATAAGCGAAACAGGGGGACTCAAGAGACC. The rearrangement uses TRBV20-1 and TRBJ2-5; the match to TRBD1 covers 8 bases. The CDR3 extends 3 residues past the end of the read, so its final part is completed from the germline J gene. Germline V lookup: CDR1 DFQATT, CDR2 SNEGSKA (reference sequence). This CDR3 comprises 17 residues. J was trimmed by 2 bases and V by 0 bases; bases with no gene match: 11.

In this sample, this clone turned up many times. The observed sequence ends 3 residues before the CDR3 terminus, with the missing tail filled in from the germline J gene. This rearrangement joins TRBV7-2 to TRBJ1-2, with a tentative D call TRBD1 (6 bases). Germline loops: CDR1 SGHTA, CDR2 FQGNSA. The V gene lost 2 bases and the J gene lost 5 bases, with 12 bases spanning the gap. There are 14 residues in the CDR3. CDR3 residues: CASSLQGTKYGYTF. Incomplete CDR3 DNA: TGTGCCAGCAGCTTACAGGGGACAAAGTATGGC. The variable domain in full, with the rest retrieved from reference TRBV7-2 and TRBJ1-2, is GAGVSQSPSNKVTEKGKDVELRCDPISGHTALYWYRQSLGQGLEFLIYFQGNSAPDKSGLPSDRFSAERTGGSVSTLTIQRTQQEDSAVYLCASSLQGTKYGYTFGSGTRLTVV.

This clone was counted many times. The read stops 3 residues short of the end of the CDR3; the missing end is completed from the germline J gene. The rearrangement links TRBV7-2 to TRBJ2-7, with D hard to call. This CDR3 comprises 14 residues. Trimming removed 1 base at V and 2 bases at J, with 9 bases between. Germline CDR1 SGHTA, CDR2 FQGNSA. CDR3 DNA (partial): TGTGCCAGCAGCTTAGATAGGGCAGCCTACGAG. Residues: CASSLDRAAYE. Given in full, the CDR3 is CASSLDRAAYEQYF.

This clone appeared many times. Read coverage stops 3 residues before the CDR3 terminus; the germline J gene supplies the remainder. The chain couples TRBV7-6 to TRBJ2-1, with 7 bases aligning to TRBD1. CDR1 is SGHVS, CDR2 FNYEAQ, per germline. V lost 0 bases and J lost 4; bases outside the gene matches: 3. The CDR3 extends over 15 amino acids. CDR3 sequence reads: CASSLASGQYNEQFF. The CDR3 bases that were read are TGTGCCAGCAGCTTAGCATCGGGACAGTACAATGAG.

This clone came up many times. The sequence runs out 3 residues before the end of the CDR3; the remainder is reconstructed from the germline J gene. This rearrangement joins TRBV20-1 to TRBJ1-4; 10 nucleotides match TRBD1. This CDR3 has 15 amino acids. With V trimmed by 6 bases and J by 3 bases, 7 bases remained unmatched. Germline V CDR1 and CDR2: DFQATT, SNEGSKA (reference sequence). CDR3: CSAFGTGDSNEKLFF. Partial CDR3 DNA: TGCAGTGCCTTCGGGACAGGGGATTCTAATGAAAAA.

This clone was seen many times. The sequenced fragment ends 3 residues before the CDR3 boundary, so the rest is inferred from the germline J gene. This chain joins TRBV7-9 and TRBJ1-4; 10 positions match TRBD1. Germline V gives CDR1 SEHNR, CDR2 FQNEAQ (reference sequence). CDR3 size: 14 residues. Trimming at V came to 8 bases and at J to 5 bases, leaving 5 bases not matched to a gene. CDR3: CASGGQGSNEKLFF. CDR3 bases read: TGTGCCAGCGGGGGACAGGGGAGCAATGAAAAA. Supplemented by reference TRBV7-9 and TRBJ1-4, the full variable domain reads DTGVSQNPRHKITKRGQNVTFRCDPISEHNRLYWYRQTLGQGPEFLTYFQNEAQLEKSRLLSDRFSAERPKGSFSTLEIQRTEQGDSAMYLCASGGQGSNEKLFFGSGTQLSVL.

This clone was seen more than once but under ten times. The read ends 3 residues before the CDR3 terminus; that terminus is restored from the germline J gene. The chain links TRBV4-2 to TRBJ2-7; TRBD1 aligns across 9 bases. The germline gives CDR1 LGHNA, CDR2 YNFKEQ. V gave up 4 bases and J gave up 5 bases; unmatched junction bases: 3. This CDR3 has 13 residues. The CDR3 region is CASSPDRGNEQYF. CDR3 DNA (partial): TGTGCCAGCAGCCCGGACAGGGGAAACGAG.

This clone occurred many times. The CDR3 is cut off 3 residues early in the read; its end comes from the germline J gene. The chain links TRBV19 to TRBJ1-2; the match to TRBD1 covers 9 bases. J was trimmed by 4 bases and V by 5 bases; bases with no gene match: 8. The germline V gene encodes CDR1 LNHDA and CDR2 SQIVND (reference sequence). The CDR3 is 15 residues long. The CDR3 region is CASSLPGQGSYGYTF. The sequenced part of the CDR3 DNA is TGTGCCAGTAGTTTGCCCGGACAGGGGTCCTATGGC.

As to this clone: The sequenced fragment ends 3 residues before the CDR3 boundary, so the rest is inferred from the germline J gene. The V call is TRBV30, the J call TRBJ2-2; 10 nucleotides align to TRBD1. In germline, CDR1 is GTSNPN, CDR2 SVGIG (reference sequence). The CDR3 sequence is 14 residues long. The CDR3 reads CAWSRGQGTDTLFF. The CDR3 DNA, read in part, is TGTGCCTGGAGCCGGGGACAGGGGACAGATACG.

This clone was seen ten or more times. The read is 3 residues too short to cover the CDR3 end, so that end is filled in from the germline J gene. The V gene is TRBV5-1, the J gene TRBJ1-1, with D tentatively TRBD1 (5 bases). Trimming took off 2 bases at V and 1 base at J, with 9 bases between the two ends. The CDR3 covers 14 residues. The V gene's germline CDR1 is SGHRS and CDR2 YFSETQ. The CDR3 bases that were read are TGCGCCAGCAGCTTTTCGGGGGAGAACACTGAA. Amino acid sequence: CASSFSGENTE. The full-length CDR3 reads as CASSFSGENTEAFF.

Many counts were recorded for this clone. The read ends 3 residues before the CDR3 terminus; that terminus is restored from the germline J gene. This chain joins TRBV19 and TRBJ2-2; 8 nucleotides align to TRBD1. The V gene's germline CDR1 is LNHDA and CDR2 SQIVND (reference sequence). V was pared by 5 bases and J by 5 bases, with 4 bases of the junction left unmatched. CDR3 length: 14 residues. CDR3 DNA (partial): TGTGCCAGTAGTTTCACAGGGGGGACCGGGGAG. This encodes CASSFTGGTGE. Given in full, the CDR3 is CASSFTGGTGELFF.

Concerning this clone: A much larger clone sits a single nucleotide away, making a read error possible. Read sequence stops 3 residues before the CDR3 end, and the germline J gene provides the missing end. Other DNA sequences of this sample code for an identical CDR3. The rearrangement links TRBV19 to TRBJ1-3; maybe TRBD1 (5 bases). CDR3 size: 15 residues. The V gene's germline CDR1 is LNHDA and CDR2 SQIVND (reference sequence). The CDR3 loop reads CASSTGSLSGNTIYF. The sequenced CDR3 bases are TGTGCCAGTAGTACAGGGAGTCTCTCTGGAAACACG.

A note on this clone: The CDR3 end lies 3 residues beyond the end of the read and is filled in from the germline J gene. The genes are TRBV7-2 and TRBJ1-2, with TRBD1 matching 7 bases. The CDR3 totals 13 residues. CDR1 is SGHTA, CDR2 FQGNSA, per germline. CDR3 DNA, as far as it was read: TGTGCCAGCAGCTTAGTTGGGGACAGCGAC. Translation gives CASSLVGDSD. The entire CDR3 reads CASSLVGDSDYTF.

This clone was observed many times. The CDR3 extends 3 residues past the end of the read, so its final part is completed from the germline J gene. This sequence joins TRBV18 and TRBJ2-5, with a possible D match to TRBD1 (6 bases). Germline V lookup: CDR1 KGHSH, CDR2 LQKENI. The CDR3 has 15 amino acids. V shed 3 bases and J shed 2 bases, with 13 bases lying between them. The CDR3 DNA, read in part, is TGTGCCAGCTCACCGCTTAGGACAGCGCAAGAGACC. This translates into CASSPLRTAQET. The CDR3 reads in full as CASSPLRTAQETQYF.

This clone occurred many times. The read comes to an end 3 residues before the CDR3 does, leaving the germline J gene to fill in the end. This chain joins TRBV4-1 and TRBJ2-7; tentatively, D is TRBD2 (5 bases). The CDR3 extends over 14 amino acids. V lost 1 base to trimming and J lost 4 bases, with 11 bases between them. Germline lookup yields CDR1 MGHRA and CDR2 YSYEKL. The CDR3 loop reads CASSQVPRGYEQYF. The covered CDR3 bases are TGCGCCAGCAGCCAAGTACCCCGGGGTTACGAG.

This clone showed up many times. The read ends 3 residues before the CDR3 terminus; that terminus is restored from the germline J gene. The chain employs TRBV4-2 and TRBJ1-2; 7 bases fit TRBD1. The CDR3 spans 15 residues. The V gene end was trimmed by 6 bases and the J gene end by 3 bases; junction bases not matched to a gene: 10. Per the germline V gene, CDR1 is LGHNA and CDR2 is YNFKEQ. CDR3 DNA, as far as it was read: TGTGCCAGCAGTAAGGACAGGTCCACAGACTATGGC. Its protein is CASSKDRSTDYG. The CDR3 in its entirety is CASSKDRSTDYGYTF.

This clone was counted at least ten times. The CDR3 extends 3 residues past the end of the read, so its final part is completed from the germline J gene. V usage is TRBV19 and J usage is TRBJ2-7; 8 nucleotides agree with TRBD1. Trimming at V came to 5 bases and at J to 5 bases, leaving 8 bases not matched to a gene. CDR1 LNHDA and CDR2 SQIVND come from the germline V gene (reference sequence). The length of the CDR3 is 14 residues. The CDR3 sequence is CASSATGGFDEQYF. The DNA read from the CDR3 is TGTGCCAGTAGTGCCACAGGGGGTTTCGACGAG.

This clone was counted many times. CDR3 loop: CASSYGGVETQYF. The sequenced part of the CDR3 DNA is TGTGCCAGCAGTTACGGGGGGGTAGAGACC. The V call is TRBV6-2 or TRBV6-3, the J call TRBJ2-5, with 7 bases lining up with TRBD2. The CDR3 end falls 3 residues outside the read, so it is completed with the germline J gene. In germline, CDR1 is MNHEY, CDR2 SVGEGT. The CDR3 has 13 residues. Trimming removed 2 bases from V and 4 bases from J; junction bases left unmatched: 1.

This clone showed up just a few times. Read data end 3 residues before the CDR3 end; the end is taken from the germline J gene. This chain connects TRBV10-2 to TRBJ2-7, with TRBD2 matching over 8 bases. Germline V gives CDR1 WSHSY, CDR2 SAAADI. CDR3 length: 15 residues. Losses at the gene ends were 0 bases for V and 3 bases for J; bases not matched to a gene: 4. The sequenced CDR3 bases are TGCGCCAGCAGTGAGTCTAGCGGGGATTTCTACGAG. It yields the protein CASSESSGDFYE. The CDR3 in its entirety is CASSESSGDFYEQYF.

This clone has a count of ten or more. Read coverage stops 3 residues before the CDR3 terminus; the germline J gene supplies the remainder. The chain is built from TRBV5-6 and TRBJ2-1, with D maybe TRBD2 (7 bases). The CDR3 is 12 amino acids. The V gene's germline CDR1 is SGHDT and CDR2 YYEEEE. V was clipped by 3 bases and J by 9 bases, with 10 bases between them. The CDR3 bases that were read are TGTGCCAGCAGCTGGGGGGGCAGTGAG. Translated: CASSWGGSE. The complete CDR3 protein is CASSWGGSEQFF. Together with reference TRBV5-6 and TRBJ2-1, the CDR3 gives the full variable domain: DAGVTQSPTHLIKTRGQQVTLRCSPKSGHDTVSWYQQALGQGPQFIFQYYEEEERQRGNFPDRFSGHQFPNYSSELNVNALLLGDSALYLCASSWGGSEQFFGPGTRLTVL.

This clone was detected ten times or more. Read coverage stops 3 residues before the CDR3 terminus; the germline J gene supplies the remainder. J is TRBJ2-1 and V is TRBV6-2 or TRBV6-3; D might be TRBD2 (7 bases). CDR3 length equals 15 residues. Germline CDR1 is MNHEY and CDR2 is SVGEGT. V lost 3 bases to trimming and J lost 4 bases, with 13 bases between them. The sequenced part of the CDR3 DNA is TGTGCCAGCAGTTATAGGGGGGGACCATACAATGAG. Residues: CASSYRGGPYNE. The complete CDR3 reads CASSYRGGPYNEQFF.

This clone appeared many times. The CDR3 is CSAIGLGTDTQYF. The CDR3 bases that were read are TGCAGTGCTATTGGACTTGGCACAGATACG. The chain uses TRBV20-1 and TRBJ2-3; TRBD2 might be the D (5 bases). The read finishes 3 residues shy of the CDR3 end, and the germline J gene is used to complete it. The CDR3 is made up of 13 amino acids. Germline lookup yields CDR1 DFQATT and CDR2 SNEGSKA (reference sequence). Trimming took 4 bases from V and 1 from J, leaving 9 bases between them.

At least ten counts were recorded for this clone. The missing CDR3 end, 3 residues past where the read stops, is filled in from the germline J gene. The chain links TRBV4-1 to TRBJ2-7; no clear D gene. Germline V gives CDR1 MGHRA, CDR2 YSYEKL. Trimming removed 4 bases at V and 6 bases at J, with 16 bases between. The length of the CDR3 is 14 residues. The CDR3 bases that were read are TGCGCCAGCAGCCGATCCCCCAACGGCGGCGAG. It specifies CASSRSPNGGE. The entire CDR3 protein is CASSRSPNGGEQYF.

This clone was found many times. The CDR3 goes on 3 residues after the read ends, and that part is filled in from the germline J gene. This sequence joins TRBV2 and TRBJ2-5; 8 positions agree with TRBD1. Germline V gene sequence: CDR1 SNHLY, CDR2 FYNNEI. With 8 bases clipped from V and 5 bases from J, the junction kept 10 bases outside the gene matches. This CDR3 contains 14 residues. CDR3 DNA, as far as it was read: TGTGCCAGCTCGATTCAGGGGGCGAGGGAGACC. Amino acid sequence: CASSIQGARET. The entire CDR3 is CASSIQGARETQYF.

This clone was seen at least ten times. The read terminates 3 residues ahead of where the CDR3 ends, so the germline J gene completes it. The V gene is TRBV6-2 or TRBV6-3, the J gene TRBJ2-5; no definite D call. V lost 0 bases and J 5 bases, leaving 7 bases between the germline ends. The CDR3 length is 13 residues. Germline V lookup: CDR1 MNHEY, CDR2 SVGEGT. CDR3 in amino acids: CASSYSRWETQYF. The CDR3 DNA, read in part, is TGTGCCAGCAGTTACTCGAGGTGGGAGACC.

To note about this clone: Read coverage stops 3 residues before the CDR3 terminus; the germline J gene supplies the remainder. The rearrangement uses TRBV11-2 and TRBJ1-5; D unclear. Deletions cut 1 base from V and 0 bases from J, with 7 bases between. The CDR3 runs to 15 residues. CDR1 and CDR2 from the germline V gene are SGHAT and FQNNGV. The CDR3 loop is CASSLGSYSNQPQHF. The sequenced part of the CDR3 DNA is TGTGCCAGCAGCTTAGGGTCCTATAGCAATCAGCCC.

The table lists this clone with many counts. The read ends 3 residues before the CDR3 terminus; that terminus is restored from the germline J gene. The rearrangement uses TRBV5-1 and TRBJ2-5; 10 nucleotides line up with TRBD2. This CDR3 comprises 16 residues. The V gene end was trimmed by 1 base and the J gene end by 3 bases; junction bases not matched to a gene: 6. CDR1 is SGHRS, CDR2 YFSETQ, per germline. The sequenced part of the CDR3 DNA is TGCGCCAGCAGCTTGTCGACTAGCGGGTTAGAAGAGACC. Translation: CASSLSTSGLEET. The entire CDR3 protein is CASSLSTSGLEETQYF.